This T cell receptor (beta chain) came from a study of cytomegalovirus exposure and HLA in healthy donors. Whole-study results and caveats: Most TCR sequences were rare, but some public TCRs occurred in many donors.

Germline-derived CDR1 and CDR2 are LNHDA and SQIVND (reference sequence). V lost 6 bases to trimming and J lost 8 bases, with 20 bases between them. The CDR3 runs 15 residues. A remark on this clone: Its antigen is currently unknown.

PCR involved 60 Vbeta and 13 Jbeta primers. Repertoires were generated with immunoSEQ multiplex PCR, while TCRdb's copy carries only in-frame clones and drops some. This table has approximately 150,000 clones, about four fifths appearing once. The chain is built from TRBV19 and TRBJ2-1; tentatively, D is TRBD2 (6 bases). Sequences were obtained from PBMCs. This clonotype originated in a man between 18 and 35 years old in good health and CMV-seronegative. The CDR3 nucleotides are TGTGCCAGTAGGACGGCAGCGGGTTCTTGGGATGAGCAGTTCTTC. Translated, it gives CASRTAAGSWDEQFF.